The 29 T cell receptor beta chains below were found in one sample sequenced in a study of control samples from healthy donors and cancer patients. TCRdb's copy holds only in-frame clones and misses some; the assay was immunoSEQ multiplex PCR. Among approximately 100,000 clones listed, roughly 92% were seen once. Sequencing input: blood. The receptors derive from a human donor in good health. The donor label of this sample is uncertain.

The CDR3 reads CASSQDGTANYGYTF. DNA for the CDR3: TGCGCCAGCAGCCAAGACGGAACAGCTAACTATGGCTACACCTTC. The V gene is TRBV4-1, the J gene TRBJ1-2; D unclear. V was cut by 0 bases and J by 0 bases, with 8 bases left in between. The CDR3 runs to 15 residues. CDR1 MGHRA and CDR2 YSYEKL come from the germline V gene.

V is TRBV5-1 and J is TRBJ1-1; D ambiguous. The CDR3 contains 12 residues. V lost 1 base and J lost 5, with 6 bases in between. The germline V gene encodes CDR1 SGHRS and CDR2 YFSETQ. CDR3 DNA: TGCGCCAGCAGCTTGAAGGGAACTGAAGCTTTCTTT. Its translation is CASSLKGTEAFF. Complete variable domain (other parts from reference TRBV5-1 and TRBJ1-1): KAGVTQTPRYLIKTRGQQVTLSCSPISGHRSVSWYQQTPGQGLQFLFEYFSETQRNKGNFPGRFSGRQFSNSRSEMNVSTLELGDSALYLCASSLKGTEAFFGQGTRLTVV.

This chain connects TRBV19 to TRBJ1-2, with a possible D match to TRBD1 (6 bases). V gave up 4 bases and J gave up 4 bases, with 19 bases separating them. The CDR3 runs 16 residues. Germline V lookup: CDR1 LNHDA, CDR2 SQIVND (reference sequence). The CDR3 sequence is CASSTRQVVTSYGYTF. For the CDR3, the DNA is TGTGCCAGTAGTACCCGACAGGTTGTAACAAGCTATGGCTACACCTTC.

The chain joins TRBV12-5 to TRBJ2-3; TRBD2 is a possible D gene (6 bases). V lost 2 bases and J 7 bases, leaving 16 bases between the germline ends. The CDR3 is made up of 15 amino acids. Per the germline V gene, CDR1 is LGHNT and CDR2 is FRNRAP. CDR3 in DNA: TGTGCTAGTGGTTTGTGGGGCGGGGCCGAAAATACGCAGTATTTT. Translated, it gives CASGLWGGAENTQYF.

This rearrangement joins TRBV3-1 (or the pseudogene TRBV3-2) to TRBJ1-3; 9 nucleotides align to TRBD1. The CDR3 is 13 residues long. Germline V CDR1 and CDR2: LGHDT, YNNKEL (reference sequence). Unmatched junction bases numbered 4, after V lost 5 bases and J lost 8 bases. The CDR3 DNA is TGTGCCAGCAGCGTTGACAGGGGGTACACCATATATTTT. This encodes CASSVDRGYTIYF.

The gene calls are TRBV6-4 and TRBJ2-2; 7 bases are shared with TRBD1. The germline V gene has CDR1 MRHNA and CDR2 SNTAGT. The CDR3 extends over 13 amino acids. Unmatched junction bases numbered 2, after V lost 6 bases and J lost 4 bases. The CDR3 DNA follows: TGTGCCAGCAGCCGACAGGGCACCGGGGAGCTGTTTTTT. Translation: CASSRQGTGELFF.

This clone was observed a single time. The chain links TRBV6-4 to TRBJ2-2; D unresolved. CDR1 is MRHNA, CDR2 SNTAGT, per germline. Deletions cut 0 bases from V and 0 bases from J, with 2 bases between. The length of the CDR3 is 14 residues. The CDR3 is CASSDSTNTGELFF. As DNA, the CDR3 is TGTGCCAGCAGTGACTCAACGAACACCGGGGAGCTGTTTTTT.

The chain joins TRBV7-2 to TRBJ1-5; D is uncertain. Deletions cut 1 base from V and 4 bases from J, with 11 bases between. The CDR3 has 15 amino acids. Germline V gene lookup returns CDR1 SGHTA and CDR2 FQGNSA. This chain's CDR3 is CASSLEQNRNQPQHF. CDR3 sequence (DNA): TGTGCCAGCAGCTTAGAACAGAATCGTAATCAGCCCCAGCATTTT.

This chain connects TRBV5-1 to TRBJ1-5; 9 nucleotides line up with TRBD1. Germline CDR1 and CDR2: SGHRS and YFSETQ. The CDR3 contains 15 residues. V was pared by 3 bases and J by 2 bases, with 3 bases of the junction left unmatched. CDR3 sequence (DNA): TGCGCCAGCAGCTATACAGGGGGCGGCAATCAGCCCCAGCATTTT. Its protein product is CASSYTGGGNQPQHF.

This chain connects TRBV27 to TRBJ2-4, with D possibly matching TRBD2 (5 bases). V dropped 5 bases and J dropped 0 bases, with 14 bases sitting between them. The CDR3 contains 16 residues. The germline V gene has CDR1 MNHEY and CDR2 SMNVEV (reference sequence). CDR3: CASSDRAGVAKNIQYF. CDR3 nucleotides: TGTGCCAGCAGTGACCGGGCGGGCGTAGCCAAAAACATTCAGTACTTC.

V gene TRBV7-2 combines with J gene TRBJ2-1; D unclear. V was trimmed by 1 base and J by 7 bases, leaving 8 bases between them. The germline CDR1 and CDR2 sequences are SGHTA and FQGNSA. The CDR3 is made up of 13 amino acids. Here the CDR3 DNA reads TGTGCCAGCAGCTTAGTAAGTCGAAATGAGCAGTTCTTC. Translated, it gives CASSLVSRNEQFF.

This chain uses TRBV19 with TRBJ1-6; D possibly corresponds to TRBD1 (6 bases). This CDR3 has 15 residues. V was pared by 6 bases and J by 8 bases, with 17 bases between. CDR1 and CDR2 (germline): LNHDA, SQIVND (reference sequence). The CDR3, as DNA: TGTGCCAGTAGACCGACAGGTCGTAGGGATTCACCCCTCCACTTT. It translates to CASRPTGRRDSPLHF.

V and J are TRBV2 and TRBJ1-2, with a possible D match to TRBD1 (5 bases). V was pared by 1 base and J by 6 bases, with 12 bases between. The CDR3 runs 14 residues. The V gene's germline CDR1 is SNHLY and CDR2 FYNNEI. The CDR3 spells CASSEGGEVNGYTF. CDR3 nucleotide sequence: TGTGCCAGCAGTGAAGGGGGGGAGGTTAATGGCTACACCTTC.

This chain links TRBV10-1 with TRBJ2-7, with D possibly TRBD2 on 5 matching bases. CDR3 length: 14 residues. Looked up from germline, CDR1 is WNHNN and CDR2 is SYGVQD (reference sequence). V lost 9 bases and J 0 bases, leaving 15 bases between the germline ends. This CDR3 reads CARRVPGSSYEQYF. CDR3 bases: TGCGCCAGAAGAGTCCCTGGGAGCTCCTACGAGCAGTACTTC.

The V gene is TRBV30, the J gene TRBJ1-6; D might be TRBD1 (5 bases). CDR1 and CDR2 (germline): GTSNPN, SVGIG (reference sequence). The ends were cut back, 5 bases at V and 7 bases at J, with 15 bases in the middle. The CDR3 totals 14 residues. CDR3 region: CAWEYGGVNSPLHF. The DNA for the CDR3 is TGTGCCTGGGAGTACGGGGGAGTGAATTCACCCCTCCACTTT.

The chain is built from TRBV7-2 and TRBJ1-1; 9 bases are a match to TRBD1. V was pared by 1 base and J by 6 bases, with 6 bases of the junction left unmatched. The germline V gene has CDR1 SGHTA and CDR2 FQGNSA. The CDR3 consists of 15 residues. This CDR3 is CASSLEHRGHAEAFF. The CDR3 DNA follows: TGTGCCAGCAGCTTAGAACACAGGGGGCACGCTGAAGCTTTCTTT. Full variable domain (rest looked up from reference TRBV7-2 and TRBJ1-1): GAGVSQSPSNKVTEKGKDVELRCDPISGHTALYWYRQSLGQGLEFLIYFQGNSAPDKSGLPSDRFSAERTGGSVSTLTIQRTQQEDSAVYLCASSLEHRGHAEAFFGQGTRLTVV.

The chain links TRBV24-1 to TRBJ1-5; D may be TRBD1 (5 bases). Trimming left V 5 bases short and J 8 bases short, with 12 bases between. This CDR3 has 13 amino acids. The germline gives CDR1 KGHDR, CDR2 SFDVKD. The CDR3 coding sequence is TGTGCCACCAGTGGGGGACCTAGAGAGCCCCAGCATTTT. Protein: CATSGGPREPQHF.

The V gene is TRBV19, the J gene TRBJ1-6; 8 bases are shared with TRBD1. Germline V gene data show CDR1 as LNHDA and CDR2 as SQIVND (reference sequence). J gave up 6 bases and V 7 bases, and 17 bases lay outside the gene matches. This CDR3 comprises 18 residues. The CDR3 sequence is CASTNRKGQGGPNSPLHF. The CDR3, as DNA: TGTGCCAGTACCAACCGCAAAGGACAGGGAGGTCCTAATTCACCCCTCCACTTT.

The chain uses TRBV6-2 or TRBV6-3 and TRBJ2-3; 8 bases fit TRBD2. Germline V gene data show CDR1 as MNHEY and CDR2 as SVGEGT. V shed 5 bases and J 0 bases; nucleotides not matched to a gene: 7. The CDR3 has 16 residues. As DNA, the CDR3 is TGTGCCAGCAGTAACGCTCGGGGGGGAAGCACAGATACGCAGTATTTT. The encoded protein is CASSNARGGSTDTQYF.

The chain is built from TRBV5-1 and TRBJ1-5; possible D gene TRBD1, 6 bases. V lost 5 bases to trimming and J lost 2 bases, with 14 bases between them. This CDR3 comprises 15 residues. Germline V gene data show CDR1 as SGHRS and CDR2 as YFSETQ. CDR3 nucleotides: TGCGCCAGCAGTTTAAGGGCAGGGGGCAATCAGCCCCAGCATTTT. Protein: CASSLRAGGNQPQHF.

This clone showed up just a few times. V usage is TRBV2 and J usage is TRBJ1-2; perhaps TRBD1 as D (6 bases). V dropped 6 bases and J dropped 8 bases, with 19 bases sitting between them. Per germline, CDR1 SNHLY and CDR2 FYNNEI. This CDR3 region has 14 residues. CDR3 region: CASRRDRQDLGYTF. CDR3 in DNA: TGTGCCAGCAGACGCGACCGACAGGATTTGGGCTACACCTTC.

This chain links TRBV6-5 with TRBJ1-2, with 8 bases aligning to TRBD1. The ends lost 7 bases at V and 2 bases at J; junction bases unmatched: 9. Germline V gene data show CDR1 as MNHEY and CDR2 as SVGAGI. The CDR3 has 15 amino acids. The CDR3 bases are TGTGCCAGCACCATGACAGGGGTAGGCAACTATGGCTACACCTTC. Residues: CASTMTGVGNYGYTF.

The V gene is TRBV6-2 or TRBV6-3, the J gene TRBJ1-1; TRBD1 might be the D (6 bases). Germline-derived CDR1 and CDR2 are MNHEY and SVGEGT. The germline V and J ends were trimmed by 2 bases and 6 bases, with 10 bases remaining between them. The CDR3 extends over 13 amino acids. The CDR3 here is CASSYVGASEAFF. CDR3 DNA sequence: TGTGCCAGCAGTTACGTGGGGGCCTCTGAAGCTTTCTTT.

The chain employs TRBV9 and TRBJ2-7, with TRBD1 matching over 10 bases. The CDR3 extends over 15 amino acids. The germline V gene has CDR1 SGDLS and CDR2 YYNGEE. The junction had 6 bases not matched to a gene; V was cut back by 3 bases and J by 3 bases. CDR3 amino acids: CASSGGQGPYYEQYF. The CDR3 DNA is TGTGCCAGCAGCGGGGGACAGGGGCCTTACTACGAGCAGTACTTC.

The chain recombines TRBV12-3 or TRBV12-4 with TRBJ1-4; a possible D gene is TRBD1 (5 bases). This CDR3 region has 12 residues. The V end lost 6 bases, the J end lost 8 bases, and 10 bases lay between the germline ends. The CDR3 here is CASSPTEEKLFF. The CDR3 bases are TGTGCCAGCAGCCCGACAGAAGAAAAACTGTTTTTT.

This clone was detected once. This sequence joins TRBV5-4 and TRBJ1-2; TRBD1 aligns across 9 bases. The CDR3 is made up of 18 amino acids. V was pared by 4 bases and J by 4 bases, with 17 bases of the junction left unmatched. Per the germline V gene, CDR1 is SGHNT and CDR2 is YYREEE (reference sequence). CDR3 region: CASSQGQGQPTESYGYTF. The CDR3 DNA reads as TGTGCCAGCAGCCAAGGACAGGGGCAACCAACTGAATCCTATGGCTACACCTTC. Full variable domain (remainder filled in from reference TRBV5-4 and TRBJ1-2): ETGVTQSPTHLIKTRGQQVTLRCSSQSGHNTVSWYQQALGQGPQFIFQYYREEENGRGNFPPRFSGLQFPNYSSELNVNALELDDSALYLCASSQGQGQPTESYGYTFGSGTRLTVV.

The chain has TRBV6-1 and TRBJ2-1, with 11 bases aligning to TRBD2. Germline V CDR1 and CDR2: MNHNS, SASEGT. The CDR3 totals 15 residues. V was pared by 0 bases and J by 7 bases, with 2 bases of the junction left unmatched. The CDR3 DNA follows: TGTGCCAGCAGTGAAGCTAGCGGGGGGGTGAATGAGCAGTTCTTC. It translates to CASSEASGGVNEQFF.

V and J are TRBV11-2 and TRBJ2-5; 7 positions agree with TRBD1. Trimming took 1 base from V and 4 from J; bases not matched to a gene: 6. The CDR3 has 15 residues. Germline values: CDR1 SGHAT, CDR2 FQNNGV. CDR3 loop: CASSLVGRGRETQYF. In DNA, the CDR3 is TGTGCCAGCAGCTTAGTAGGCAGGGGGAGAGAGACCCAGTACTTC.

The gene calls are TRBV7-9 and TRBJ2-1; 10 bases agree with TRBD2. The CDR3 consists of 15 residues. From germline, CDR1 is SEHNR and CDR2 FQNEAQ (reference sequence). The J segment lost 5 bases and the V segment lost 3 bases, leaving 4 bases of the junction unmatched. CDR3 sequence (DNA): TGTGCCAGCAGCTTCGGACTAGCGGATAACAATGAGCAGTTCTTC. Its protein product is CASSFGLADNNEQFF.